This is a list of T cell receptor beta chains from one sample in a study of response to subunit inactivated influenza vaccine. One entry per CDR3 protein results from TCRdb running MiXCR on the RT-PCR reads. The sample shows roughly 780,000 distinct CDR3 sequences, 18% of them seen only once. The source was PBMCs from blood, collected 5 to 6 days after vaccination. The receptors were gathered from a man between 50 and 59 years old who received an inactivated influenza vaccine. CDR3s include the opening cysteine and the closing phenylalanine or tryptophan.

>TRBV29-1
CSVEDRLQETQYF
>TRBV4-1
CASSQELTTATGELFF
>TRBV20-1
CSAGRNYGTSRQETQYF
>TRBV7-2
CASSSPGQGTYGYTF
>TRBV20-1
CSARDMSHSNQPQHF
>TRBV6-2/TRBV6-3
CASSYNPGGYEQYF
>TRBV29-1
CSEGAGPYSYNEQFF
>TRBV4-2
CASSQDKWSPEQYF
>TRBV2
CASSSLIQDPSNNEQFF
>TRBV20-1
CSASTNIQYF
>TRBV7-9
CATAGTSASREQFF
>TRBV28
CASSFPRDSNEQFF
>TRBV7-9
CASSSGEQFF
>TRBV20-1
CSAPRGFSTEAFF
>TRBV6-2/TRBV6-3
CASSYSAGAPTDTQYF
>TRBV18
CASSPPMSLNTEAFF
>TRBV6-6
CASEDRPYEQYF
>TRBV7-2
CASSLVMGTGANVLTF
>TRBV7-9
CASSLSRGAYNEQFF
>TRBV12-3/TRBV12-4
CASSLAGQTYGYTF
>TRBV6-5
CASSYWGGQETQYF
>TRBV7-8
CASSLQAGDQPQHF
>TRBV11-2
CASSLDREKQFF
>TRBV5-1
CASSSTGDAGELFF